The 13 T cell receptor beta chains below come from one sample, sequenced in a study of OX40 agonist ivuxolimab in advanced cancers. Some clones are missing from TCRdb's copy, which holds only in-frame ones; the method was immunoSEQ multiplex PCR. The sample yields tens of thousands of clones, over 85% seen once. The sample was CD4+ or CD8+ T cells sorted from blood, taken in a trial of the OX40 agonist ivuxolimab. The source is an adult with an advanced solid tumor such as melanoma, head and neck, liver or kidney cancer.

This clone was observed a few times. The chain couples TRBV6-1 to TRBJ1-5; 10 bases match TRBD1. Germline CDR1 MNHNS, CDR2 SASEGT. This CDR3 is 14 amino acids long. With 6 bases clipped from V and 9 bases from J, the junction kept 8 bases outside the gene matches. The CDR3 here is CASSGTGVDWPQHF. CDR3 bases: TGTGCCAGCAGCGGGACAGGGGTGGACTGGCCCCAGCATTTT.

J is TRBJ1-3 and V is TRBV11-3; D not resolved. The CDR3 consists of 13 residues. Germline assignment: CDR1 SGHNT and CDR2 YENEEA. Trimming took 1 base from V and 0 from J, leaving 1 base between them. This CDR3 reads CASSLGSGNTIYF. DNA for the CDR3: TGTGCCAGCAGCTTAGGCTCTGGAAACACCATATATTTT.

This clone was observed a single time. The rearrangement joins TRBV5-1 to TRBJ1-3; D uncertain. Looked up from germline, CDR1 is SGHRS and CDR2 is YFSETQ. This CDR3 has 16 residues. Trimming stripped 4 bases from V and 0 bases from J, with 14 bases between. The CDR3 DNA follows: TGCGCCAGCAGCGGTGACACCATCGGCTCTGGAAACACCATATATTTT. It is translated as CASSGDTIGSGNTIYF.

The rearrangement links TRBV20-1 to TRBJ2-1; D is unclear. The CDR3 covers 9 residues. V lost 3 bases and J 12 bases, leaving 6 bases between the germline ends. Per the germline V gene, CDR1 is DFQATT and CDR2 is SNEGSKA (reference sequence). The chain's CDR3 is CSASLRQFF. The CDR3 DNA sequence: TGCAGTGCTAGCTTACGGCAGTTCTTC.

This chain links TRBV27 with TRBJ2-3; D remains unclear. With 6 bases removed from V and 0 bases from J, the gap between germline ends came to 13 bases. The germline gives CDR1 MNHEY, CDR2 SMNVEV (reference sequence). This CDR3 has 15 residues. In DNA, the CDR3 is TGTGCCAGCAGCCTCACCCCTCGGAGCACAGATACGCAGTATTTT. Translating it yields CASSLTPRSTDTQYF.

The V and J genes are TRBV30 and TRBJ1-4, with 9 positions matching TRBD1. CDR1 is GTSNPN, CDR2 SVGIG, per germline (reference sequence). The CDR3 contains 13 residues. Germline trimming cut 4 bases from V and 8 bases from J; bases unmatched to any gene: 5. The CDR3 sequence: CAWKNRGLEKLFF. In DNA form, the CDR3 reads TGTGCCTGGAAAAACAGGGGGCTAGAAAAACTGTTTTTT.

J is TRBJ2-5 and V is TRBV2; no definite D call. CDR1 is SNHLY and CDR2 is FYNNEI in the germline V gene. Between the trimmed V and J ends, which lost 7 bases and 4 bases, there was a span of 16 bases. There are 14 residues in the CDR3. The CDR3 reads CASNEWGSTETQYF. CDR3 sequence (DNA): TGTGCCAGCAACGAGTGGGGTAGTACAGAGACCCAGTACTTC.

The chain has TRBV30 and TRBJ1-5; TRBD1 is a possible D gene (6 bases). V gave up 0 bases and J gave up 5 bases, with 8 bases separating them. The CDR3 totals 13 residues. CDR1 is GTSNPN and CDR2 is SVGIG in the germline V gene (reference sequence). In DNA form, the CDR3 reads TGTGCCTGGAGTGTACAGGGCGATCAGCCCCAGCATTTT. Its translation is CAWSVQGDQPQHF.

The rearrangement uses TRBV5-1 and TRBJ2-5; no definite D call. Germline V gene lookup returns CDR1 SGHRS and CDR2 YFSETQ. CDR3 size: 16 residues. Trimming took off 0 bases at V and 1 base at J, with 13 bases between the two ends. CDR3 in DNA: TGCGCCAGCAGCTTGGGCCCCACCAGGCCCCAAGAGACCCAGTACTTC. Encoded protein: CASSLGPTRPQETQYF.

The chain combines TRBV19 with TRBJ1-1, with TRBD1 as a possible D gene (5 bases). The germline gives CDR1 LNHDA, CDR2 SQIVND (reference sequence). This CDR3 region has 15 residues. V was pared by 5 bases and J by 8 bases, with 21 bases between. The CDR3: CASSPTVLGAGEAFF. The CDR3 nucleotides read TGTGCCAGTAGTCCTACAGTGCTTGGGGCAGGGGAAGCTTTCTTT.

V and J are TRBV30 and TRBJ2-7; TRBD1 aligns across 7 bases. This CDR3 region has 14 residues. The germline V gene has CDR1 GTSNPN and CDR2 SVGIG (reference sequence). Trimming took 0 bases from V and 0 from J; bases not matched to a gene: 2. CDR3 in amino acids: CAWSVRQGSYEQYF. The CDR3 DNA follows: TGTGCCTGGAGTGTCCGACAGGGCTCCTACGAGCAGTACTTC.

The chain has TRBV7-2 and TRBJ2-2, with D unresolved. The germline CDR1 and CDR2 sequences are SGHTA and FQGNSA. V was trimmed by 5 bases and J by 6 bases, leaving 7 bases between them. The CDR3 spans 12 residues. The CDR3 DNA sequence: TGTGCCAGCAGCGTAAACGCCGGGGAGCTGTTTTTT. This translates into CASSVNAGELFF.

The table lists this clone with a count of one. The chain is built from TRBV5-1 and TRBJ1-1; 8 bases fit TRBD1. V gave up 0 bases and J gave up 4 bases; unmatched junction bases: 2. The CDR3 totals 14 residues. Germline V gene sequence: CDR1 SGHRS, CDR2 YFSETQ. The CDR3 nucleotides read TGCGCCAGCAGCTTGGGGACAGGGAGCACTGAAGCTTTCTTT. This codes for CASSLGTGSTEAFF. Full variable domain (missing parts from reference TRBV5-1 and TRBJ1-1): KAGVTQTPRYLIKTRGQQVTLSCSPISGHRSVSWYQQTPGQGLQFLFEYFSETQRNKGNFPGRFSGRQFSNSRSEMNVSTLELGDSALYLCASSLGTGSTEAFFGQGTRLTVV.